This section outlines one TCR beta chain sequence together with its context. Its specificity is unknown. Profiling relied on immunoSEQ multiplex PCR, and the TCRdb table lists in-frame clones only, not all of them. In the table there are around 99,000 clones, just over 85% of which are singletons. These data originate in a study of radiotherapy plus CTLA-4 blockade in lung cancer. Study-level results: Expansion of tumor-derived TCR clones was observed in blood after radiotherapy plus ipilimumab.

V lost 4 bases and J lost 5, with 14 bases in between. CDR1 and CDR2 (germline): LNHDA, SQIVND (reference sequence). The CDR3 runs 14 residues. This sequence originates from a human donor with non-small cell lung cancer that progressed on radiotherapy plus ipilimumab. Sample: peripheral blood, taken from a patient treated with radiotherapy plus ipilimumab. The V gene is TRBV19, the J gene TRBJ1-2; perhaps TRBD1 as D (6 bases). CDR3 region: CASSKEVQGYGYTF. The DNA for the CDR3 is TGTGCCAGTAGTAAAGAGGTACAGGGTTATGGCTACACCTTC.